The T cell receptor (beta chain) described here comes from a study of control samples from healthy donors and cancer patients. Using immunoSEQ multiplex PCR, the repertoire was profiled, and TCRdb retains in-frame clones only, with some absent. The sample records roughly 130,000 clones, approximately 90% being singletons. This clone was seen once. CDR3 length: 13 amino acids. Germline V gives CDR1 LGHNA, CDR2 YNFKEQ. Trimming left V 0 bases short and J 7 bases short, with 7 bases between. The clonotype was recovered from a man aged 18 to 29 in good health. The chain uses TRBV4-2 and TRBJ1-5; D unclear. What was sequenced was blood. CDR3 bases: TGTGCCAGCAGCCAAGATCGAGGACAGCCCCAGCATTTT. Protein: CASSQDRGQPQHF.